These T cell receptor beta chains were read from a single sample in a study of blood T cell repertoires in COVID-19. Assay: immunoSEQ multiplex PCR; the TCRdb copy retains only in-frame clones and omits some. Here the sample spans some 93,000 clones, roughly nine tenths being singletons. Sequencing used peripheral blood. These TCRs come from a man aged 50 to 60 with acute or convalescent COVID-19. Each CDR3 is given with its conserved first and last residue. A D gene is named only where the DNA matches it firmly. A row's size may be missing; if present it is once, few, many or a size class.

>TRBJ1-2|NA|NA|TRBV5-1
CASREGMHGYTF
TGCGCCAGCAGAGAGGGTATGCATGGCTACACCTTC
>TRBJ2-7|TRBD2|NA|TRBV27
CASSWDGTSGFEQYF
TGTGCCAGCAGTTGGGACGGGACTAGCGGCTTCGAGCAGTACTTC
>TRBJ2-7|TRBD1|NA|TRBV15
CATSSRTGPYEQYF
TGTGCCACCAGCAGCAGGACAGGACCTTACGAGCAGTACTTC
>TRBJ1-5|NA|NA|TRBV18
CASSPSAQYSNQPQHF
TGTGCCAGCTCACCTTCTGCTCAGTATAGCAATCAGCCCCAGCATTTT
>TRBJ2-6|NA|once|TRBV5-1
CASRSGFSGANVLTF
TGCGCCAGCAGGTCAGGGTTCTCTGGGGCCAACGTCCTGACTTTC
>TRBJ1-1|TRBD1|once|TRBV30
CAWNTDRGNTEAFF
TGTGCCTGGAACACCGACAGGGGGAACACTGAAGCTTTCTTT
>TRBJ2-4|TRBD1|once|TRBV10-3
CAISATGGNIQYF
TGTGCCATCTCTGCAACAGGGGGAAACATTCAGTACTTC
>TRBJ2-5|NA|NA|TRBV6-6
CASSGQLETQYF
TGTGCCAGCAGTGGACAGTTAGAGACCCAGTACTTC
>TRBJ2-1|NA|NA|TRBV7-9
CASSLEIRGNEQFF
TGTGCCAGCAGCTTAGAAATCCGGGGGAATGAGCAGTTCTTC
>TRBJ1-2|NA|NA|TRBV6-5
CASSYSQGHGYTF
TGTGCCAGCAGTTACTCTCAGGGCCATGGCTACACCTTC
>TRBJ2-2|TRBD1|once|TRBV5-1
CASSLLATGTGELFF
TGCGCCAGCAGCTTGCTTGCGACAGGGACCGGGGAGCTGTTTTTT
>TRBJ1-5|NA|NA|TRBV12-3/TRBV12-4
CASSREIHQPQHF
TGTGCCAGCAGTAGGGAGATCCATCAGCCCCAGCATTTT
>TRBJ2-3|TRBD2|NA|TRBV5-6
CASRVEREITDTQYF
TGTGCCAGCCGCGTCGAGCGGGAGATCACAGATACGCAGTATTTT
>TRBJ2-7|NA|NA|TRBV6-4
CASSEQLGGLREQYF
TGTGCCAGCAGTGAACAATTGGGAGGCCTCCGAGAGCAGTACTTC
>TRBJ1-2|NA|NA|TRBV6-5
CASSYSGLANYGYTF
TGTGCCAGCAGTTACTCTGGCTTGGCTAACTATGGCTACACCTTC
>TRBJ2-7|TRBD2|NA|TRBV4-1
CASSYGLAGGEQYF
TGCGCCAGCAGCTACGGACTAGCGGGAGGGGAGCAGTACTTC
>TRBJ2-7|NA|NA|TRBV6-5
CASRGPSGTRQYF
TGTGCCAGCAGAGGCCCGTCGGGGACACGGCAGTACTTC
>TRBJ2-3|NA|NA|TRBV3-1/TRBV3-2
CASSQDLPSPTRDTQYF
TGTGCCAGCAGCCAAGATTTACCCTCCCCAACTAGAGATACGCAGTATTTT
>TRBJ2-1|TRBD2|NA|TRBV7-9
CASSLGTSGRDEQFF
TGTGCCAGCAGCCTAGGGACTAGCGGGAGGGATGAGCAGTTCTTC
>TRBJ1-1|NA|NA|TRBV5-1
CASSFGLLKNTEAFF
TGCGCCAGCAGCTTTGGACTACTGAAGAACACTGAAGCTTTCTTT
>TRBJ1-5|NA|NA|TRBV19
CASSMTGSNQPQHF
TGTGCCAGTAGTATGACAGGTAGCAATCAGCCCCAGCATTTT
>TRBJ2-1|NA|NA|TRBV27
CASSFYSGNNEQFF
TGTGCCAGCAGTTTTTATTCGGGAAACAATGAGCAGTTCTTC
>TRBJ2-2|NA|NA|TRBV19
CASTTGTTNTGELFF
TGTGCCAGTACCACCGGGACAACGAACACCGGGGAGCTGTTTTTT
>TRBJ2-3|NA|NA|TRBV5-1
CASRPGLTSTDTQYF
TGCGCCAGCAGGCCCGGACTAACTAGCACAGATACGCAGTATTTT
>TRBJ2-1|NA|NA|TRBV7-3
CASSLNPSQEQFF
TGTGCCAGCAGCTTAAATCCGTCCCAGGAGCAGTTCTTC
>TRBJ2-7|NA|NA|TRBV19
CASSVVLRDINSYEQYF
TGTGCCAGTAGTGTCGTTTTACGGGACATAAACTCCTACGAGCAGTACTTC
>TRBJ1-2|NA|NA|TRBV6-4
CASSELAGVGGYTF
TGTGCCAGCAGTGAATTAGCAGGGGTTGGTGGCTACACCTTC
>TRBJ2-3|TRBD2|NA|TRBV2
CASVTSPSRTDTQYF
TGTGCCAGCGTGACTAGCCCTAGCCGCACAGATACGCAGTATTTT
>TRBJ1-1|NA|few|TRBV5-1
CASSSRTANTEAFF
TGCGCCAGCAGCTCAAGGACAGCGAACACTGAAGCTTTCTTT
>TRBJ2-3|NA|NA|TRBV7-2
CASNPTGRGTDTQYF
TGTGCCAGCAACCCGACAGGAAGGGGCACAGATACGCAGTATTTT
>TRBJ2-7|NA|NA|TRBV9
CASSVGRQSTYEQYF
TGTGCCAGCAGCGTAGGAAGACAGAGTACCTACGAGCAGTACTTC
>TRBJ2-7|TRBD2|NA|TRBV5-1
CASSPGLAGGFSYEQYF
TGCGCCAGCAGCCCGGGACTAGCGGGAGGCTTCTCCTACGAGCAGTACTTC
>TRBJ1-2|NA|NA|TRBV9
CASSVNDGQPEF
TGTGCCAGCAGCGTAAATGATGGACAGCCGGAATTC
>TRBJ2-5|NA|NA|TRBV7-6
CASSLVTERLQETQYF
TGTGCCAGCAGCTTAGTCACGGAGCGCCTCCAAGAGACCCAGTACTTC
>TRBJ1-4|NA|NA|TRBV30
CAWRLGGTGEKLFF
TGTGCCTGGAGGTTGGGGGGTACAGGTGAAAAACTGTTTTTT
>TRBJ1-1|NA|NA|TRBV19
CASTGWMNTEAFF
TGTGCCAGTACAGGATGGATGAACACTGAAGCTTTCTTT
>TRBJ2-1|TRBD2|many|TRBV7-2
CASSFSLGLAGNNEQFF
TGTGCCAGCAGCTTCTCCTTAGGACTAGCGGGGAACAATGAGCAGTTCTTC
>TRBJ2-7|NA|NA|TRBV12-3/TRBV12-4
CASSFGQIYEQYF
TGTGCCAGCAGTTTCGGACAAATCTACGAGCAGTACTTC
>TRBJ2-5|NA|NA|TRBV6-5
CASSGDFLETQYF
TGTGCCAGCAGCGGGGACTTCCTAGAGACCCAGTACTTC
>TRBJ1-1|NA|NA|TRBV10-3
CAISDEGNTEAFF
TGTGCCATCAGTGATGAGGGGAACACTGAAGCTTTCTTT
>TRBJ2-2|TRBD1|NA|TRBV29-1
CSVAGGNTGELFF
TGCAGCGTTGCAGGGGGTAACACCGGGGAGCTGTTTTTT
>TRBJ1-5|TRBD1|NA|TRBV5-8
CASILVGTGPLNQPQHF
TGTGCCAGCATTCTTGTTGGGACAGGCCCGCTGAATCAGCCCCAGCATTTT
>TRBJ2-3|NA|NA|TRBV5-5
CASSGTGIYTDTQYF
TGTGCCAGCAGCGGCACAGGGATTTACACAGATACGCAGTATTTT
>TRBJ1-2|TRBD1|NA|TRBV7-8
CASSLTKGQNTNYGYTF
TGTGCCAGCAGCTTAACCAAGGGACAGAATACCAACTATGGCTACACCTTC
>TRBJ2-2|NA|NA|TRBV24-1
CATKRGGPGELFF
TGTGCCACCAAGAGGGGAGGACCCGGGGAGCTGTTTTTT
>TRBJ1-6|NA|NA|TRBV14
CASSHTGSYNSPLHF
TGTGCCAGCAGCCATACCGGGTCCTATAATTCACCCCTCCACTTT
>TRBJ1-1|NA|NA|TRBV10-1
CASSPTKDRNTEAFF
TGCGCCAGCAGTCCTACCAAGGACAGGAACACTGAAGCTTTCTTT
>TRBJ2-7|NA|NA|TRBV5-1
CASSLRVQTVEQYF
TGCGCCAGCAGCTTGCGGGTCCAAACGGTCGAGCAGTACTTC
>TRBJ2-6|TRBD1|once|TRBV5-1
CASSLTGAGANVLTF
TGCGCCAGCAGCTTAACAGGGGCTGGGGCCAACGTCCTGACTTTC